This T cell receptor (beta chain) was found in a study of T cells after yellow fever vaccination. Study-level points and caveats: Subsequent to the booster, the majority of primary-vaccination clones reappeared (96% CD4, 88% CD8).

Germline values: CDR1 SQVTM, CDR2 ANQGSEA. The CDR3 sequence is 13 residues long. Trimming stripped 3 bases from V and 1 base from J, with 8 bases between. In TCRdb, the 5' RACE reads were re-called with MiXCR into one record per CDR3 protein. The repertoire holds under 200,000 distinct CDR3 sequences, with more than 9.5% as singletons. This clonotype has a handful of counts. Its antigen is still unknown. The starting material was CD8+ T cells sorted from PBMCs, obtained 15 days after the yellow fever booster vaccination. This rearrangement joins TRBV29-1 to TRBJ2-3; D unresolved. This receptor was obtained from a man aged 18 to 30 who received the YFV17D yellow fever vaccine. The CDR3 nucleotides are TGCAGCGTTGAGGGTAGTGGCACAGATACGCAGTATTTT. This sequence encodes CSVEGSGTDTQYF.